These 22 T cell receptor beta chains were all obtained from the same sample, sequenced in a study of post-analysis software for immune sequencing data. General study points: The five TRBV segments detected at higher frequency in patients than in controls included TRBV5-6, TRBV5-1 and TRBV20-1.

Their cognate antigens are unknown. Carried by the TCR beta cDNA libraries were unique molecular identifiers. TCRdb processed the PCR reads anew with MiXCR; each CDR3 protein has one entry. The sample has about 540,000 distinct CDR3 sequences, 30% to 40% seen once; the top ten hold 4.5% to 7.5%. The sample comprised blood. The receptors come from a girl aged 2-17 years with multiple sclerosis.

This clonotype was detected a few times. The chain combines TRBV6-5 with TRBJ1-2; D is unclear. CDR3 length equals 14 residues. CDR1 and CDR2 (germline): MNHEY, SVGAGI. The V gene lost 2 bases and the J gene lost 6 bases, with 13 bases spanning the gap. The CDR3 spells CASSYSVIKDGYTF. The CDR3 DNA is TGTGCCAGCAGTTACAGTGTGATAAAGGATGGCTACACCTTC.

The chain recombines TRBV2 with TRBJ2-7, with 9 bases identical to TRBD1. The CDR3 is 14 amino acids. V shed 3 bases and J 2 bases; nucleotides not matched to a gene: 2. Germline V gene lookup returns CDR1 SNHLY and CDR2 FYNNEI. The CDR3 here is CASSEDRGTYEQYF. The CDR3 region has the DNA TGTGCCAGCAGTGAGGACAGGGGAACCTACGAGCAGTACTTC.

This chain uses TRBV6-2 or TRBV6-3 with TRBJ1-5; D possibly corresponds to TRBD1 (6 bases). V was shortened by 11 bases and J by 0 bases, with 14 bases between the two germline ends. The germline V gene encodes CDR1 MNHEY and CDR2 SVGEGT. The CDR3 loop spans 14 amino acids. The CDR3 is CAGNYRDSNQPQHF. The CDR3 DNA follows: TGTGCCGGCAACTACAGGGATAGCAATCAGCCCCAGCATTTT.

This clonotype was recorded once. A much larger clone lies one base from this, so it may be a read error. The J gene is TRBJ2-5, the V gene TRBV4-1; 9 bases map to TRBD2. Germline CDR1 reads MGHRA; CDR2 reads YSYEKL. The CDR3 length is 13 residues. The CDR3: CVSSLTSGETQYF. CDR3 DNA sequence: TGCGTCAGCAGCCTGACTAGCGGAGAGACCCAGTACTTC.

For the CDR3, the DNA is TGTGCCAGCAGTTCCGGGGTGTTTAACACCGGGGAGCTGTTTTTT. Translated: CASSSGVFNTGELFF. V usage is TRBV6-5 and J usage is TRBJ2-2; maybe TRBD2 (5 bases). The CDR3 totals 15 residues. Germline CDR1 is MNHEY and CDR2 is SVGAGI. V shed 4 bases and J shed 2 bases, with 11 bases lying between them.

This clonotype came up a few times. One end of the junction fails to match germline, which may point to a read error. The chain joins TRBV6-6 to TRBJ2-5; 8 positions match TRBD1. The better agreement between TRBJ2-7 and the DNA end casts doubt on the J call. The CDR3 loop spans 16 amino acids. The germline V gene has CDR1 MNHNY and CDR2 SVGAGI (reference sequence). The CDR3 reads CASTYRTGSEYGEQYF. The DNA of the CDR3 is TGTGCCAGCACTTACCGGACAGGGTCTGAATACGGCGAGCAGTACTTC.

The chain carries TRBV29-1 and TRBJ1-1; D remains ambiguous. Germline-derived CDR1 and CDR2 are SQVTM and ANQGSEA. Trimming cost V 0 bases and J 12 bases, with 14 bases left between them. This CDR3 comprises 12 residues. DNA for the CDR3: TGCAGCGTTGAAGATTCCCCCCAACTAACTTTCTTT. Residues: CSVEDSPQLTFF.

The sample holds a few counts of this clonotype. The chain is built from TRBV12-5 and TRBJ1-2, with TRBD1 matching over 10 bases. The CDR3 sequence is 20 residues long. Germline V CDR1 and CDR2: LGHNT, FRNRAP. The trim removed 0 bases at V and 0 bases at J, leaving 13 bases unmatched. As DNA, the CDR3 is TGTGCTAGTGGTTTGGTCCCGAGTAAATGGGACAGGGGCTCTAACTATGGCTACACCTTC. It translates to CASGLVPSKWDRGSNYGYTF. Full variable domain (remainder filled in from reference TRBV12-5 and TRBJ1-2): DARVTQTPRHKVTEMGQEVTMRCQPILGHNTVFWYRQTMMQGLELLAYFRNRAPLDDSGMPKDRFSAEMPDATLATLKIQPSEPRDSAVYFCASGLVPSKWDRGSNYGYTFGSGTRLTVV.

In this sample, this clonotype turned up a few times. The chain combines TRBV7-2 with TRBJ2-3, with TRBD2 matching 12 bases. Germline assignment: CDR1 SGHTA and CDR2 FQGNSA. The V gene end was trimmed by 6 bases and the J gene end by 6 bases; junction bases not matched to a gene: 7. The CDR3 runs 15 residues. CDR3 residues: CASSSSLAGGDTQYF. DNA for the CDR3: TGTGCCAGCAGTTCTAGCCTAGCGGGGGGGGATACGCAGTATTTT.

The chain combines TRBV20-1 with TRBJ1-2; TRBD1 matches 9 bases. Germline trimming cut 6 bases from V and 2 bases from J; bases unmatched to any gene: 4. Germline lookup yields CDR1 DFQATT and CDR2 SNEGSKA (reference sequence). This CDR3 is 13 amino acids long. The CDR3 loop is CSAVDRGNYGYTF. CDR3 DNA: TGCAGTGCCGTAGACAGGGGGAACTATGGCTACACCTTC.

This clonotype was observed a few times. J is TRBJ2-3 and V is TRBV7-2; D uncertain. This CDR3 has 15 residues. The germline gives CDR1 SGHTA, CDR2 FQGNSA. V lost 5 bases to trimming and J lost 6 bases, with 18 bases between them. The chain's CDR3 is CASSPTLGRPDTQYF. CDR3 in DNA: TGTGCCAGCAGCCCTACTCTCGGACGCCCGGATACGCAGTATTTT.

This clonotype was seen only a few times. This sequence joins TRBV7-2 and TRBJ2-5, with 8 bases lining up with TRBD1. Germline-derived CDR1 and CDR2 are SGHTA and FQGNSA. Trimming removed 4 bases from V and 0 bases from J; junction bases left unmatched: 4. This CDR3 is built from 15 residues. The CDR3 region has the DNA TGTGCCAGCAGCTACTACAGGGGGGACCAAGAGACCCAGTACTTC. Translating it yields CASSYYRGDQETQYF. Full variable domain (outside the CDR3, taken from reference TRBV7-2 and TRBJ2-5): GAGVSQSPSNKVTEKGKDVELRCDPISGHTALYWYRQSLGQGLEFLIYFQGNSAPDKSGLPSDRFSAERTGGSVSTLTIQRTQQEDSAVYLCASSYYRGDQETQYFGPGTRLLVL.

This clonotype was detected a few times. The V gene is TRBV11-2, the J gene TRBJ2-6; D call uncertain. Trimming shortened V by 5 bases and J by 4 bases, and 21 bases separated the two germline ends. The CDR3 is 18 residues long. The germline gives CDR1 SGHAT, CDR2 FQNNGV. The CDR3 here is CASSVTLGNLPGANVLTF. The CDR3 region has the DNA TGTGCCAGCAGCGTTACTCTGGGGAATCTCCCCGGGGCCAACGTCCTGACTTTC.

This clonotype was seen a few times. The chain joins TRBV6-5 to TRBJ1-1; 8 bases are shared with TRBD1. CDR1 and CDR2 (germline): MNHEY, SVGAGI. V shed 5 bases, J shed 2 bases, and the junction held 7 bases outside the gene matches. This CDR3 is 15 amino acids long. The CDR3 DNA sequence: TGTGCCAGCAGTACCCGTGGACAGGGAAACACTGAAGCTTTCTTT. Its protein product is CASSTRGQGNTEAFF.

The CDR3 reads CASSPPDGDRHNEQFF. CDR3 in DNA: TGTGCCAGCAGCCCCCCCGACGGGGACCGGCACAATGAGCAGTTCTTC. This chain connects TRBV28 to TRBJ2-1; either TRBD1 or TRBD2 may supply D (5 bases each). The CDR3 consists of 16 residues. Looked up from germline, CDR1 is MDHEN and CDR2 is SYDVKM. V was trimmed by 6 bases and J by 5 bases, leaving 20 bases between them.

In this sample, this clonotype turned up a few times. The J gene is TRBJ2-3, the V gene TRBV3-1, with D perhaps TRBD1 (5 bases). This CDR3 region has 13 residues. CDR1 is LGHDT and CDR2 is YNNKEL in the germline V gene (reference sequence). Deletions cut 11 bases from V and 4 bases from J, with 16 bases between. The CDR3 DNA reads as TGTGCCGCGCAGGGATTTGGCCCAGATACGCAGTATTTT. Protein sequence: CAAQGFGPDTQYF.

The chain couples TRBV9 to TRBJ2-1; D might be TRBD1 or TRBD2, each matching 5 bases. With 0 bases removed from V and 0 bases from J, the gap between germline ends came to 10 bases. The germline V gene encodes CDR1 SGDLS and CDR2 YYNGEE. The CDR3 consists of 16 residues. The CDR3 sequence: CASSVEGTTSYNEQFF. The CDR3 nucleotides read TGTGCCAGCAGCGTAGAAGGGACGACCTCCTACAATGAGCAGTTCTTC.

There are a few counts of this clonotype. V usage is TRBV6-1 and J usage is TRBJ2-7, with a possible D match to TRBD1 (6 bases). Germline V gene lookup returns CDR1 MNHNS and CDR2 SASEGT. The V gene lost 8 bases and the J gene lost 5 bases, with 16 bases spanning the gap. The CDR3 totals 13 residues. The CDR3 loop is CASLLGGSDEQYF. The CDR3 nucleotides read TGTGCCAGCCTCTTAGGGGGATCTGACGAGCAGTACTTC.

In this sample, this clonotype turned up a few times. The rearrangement joins TRBV20-1 to TRBJ1-2, with D maybe TRBD1 (6 bases). Germline CDR1 and CDR2: DFQATT and SNEGSKA (reference sequence). The CDR3 loop spans 15 amino acids. This CDR3 is CSHLREAQGHYGYTF. CDR3 sequence (DNA): TGCAGCCACCTTAGGGAGGCTCAGGGGCACTATGGCTACACCTTC.

J is TRBJ2-1 and V is TRBV20-1; 8 bases line up with TRBD1. Germline V gene sequence: CDR1 DFQATT, CDR2 SNEGSKA (reference sequence). V gave up 6 bases and J gave up 0 bases; unmatched junction bases: 4. The CDR3 covers 14 residues. The CDR3 DNA sequence: TGCAGTGCCCCTGACAGGGGCTCCTACAATGAGCAGTTCTTC. This gives the protein CSAPDRGSYNEQFF.

V is TRBV20-1 and J is TRBJ1-2, with 7 bases fitting TRBD1. CDR1 and CDR2 (germline): DFQATT, SNEGSKA (reference sequence). The CDR3 spans 14 residues. Trimming removed 6 bases from V and 4 bases from J; junction bases left unmatched: 11. CDR3: CSAPLSAGGYGYTF. In nucleotides, the CDR3 is TGCAGTGCACCACTCAGTGCAGGGGGCTATGGCTACACCTTC.

The sample holds a few counts of this clonotype. The gene calls are TRBV5-1 and TRBJ2-1; D uncertain. V was cut by 0 bases and J by 6 bases, with 10 bases left in between. CDR3 length: 14 residues. Germline CDR1 SGHRS, CDR2 YFSETQ. CDR3 residues: CASSLAVLSNEQFF. In DNA, the CDR3 is TGCGCCAGCAGCTTGGCGGTGCTATCCAATGAGCAGTTCTTC.